These 25 T cell receptor beta chains were all obtained from the same sample, sequenced in a study of blood T cells in healthy people across ages. A second 7 to 11 cycle PCR used barcoded and J-beta primers. TCRdb itself ran the 5' RACE reads through MiXCR, one entry per CDR3 protein. Of roughly 2 million distinct CDR3 sequences listed, roughly 52% are singletons. The sample was blood. The receptors here all came from a woman in her 40s in good health.

The chain recombines TRBV3-1 with TRBJ2-7; 13 nucleotides line up with TRBD2. The CDR3 is 17 residues long. CDR1 and CDR2 from the germline V gene are LGHDT and YNNKEL (reference sequence). After removal of 1 base from V and 0 bases from J, the junction contained 3 bases not matched to a gene. As DNA, the CDR3 is TGTGCCAGCAGCCAAGGACTAGCGGGGGGCAGCTCCTACGAGCAGTACTTC. This translates into CASSQGLAGGSSYEQYF.

The chain recombines TRBV6-5 with TRBJ2-7; D is ambiguous. The germline CDR1 and CDR2 sequences are MNHEY and SVGAGI. The CDR3 totals 16 residues. Trimming cost V 4 bases and J 0 bases, with 16 bases left between them. The CDR3 nucleotides read TGTGCCAGCAGTTCTGGAGATGGACGGAGCTCCTACGAGCAGTACTTC. Residues: CASSSGDGRSSYEQYF.

A single count supports this clonotype. V is TRBV3-1 and J is TRBJ2-7, with 7 nucleotides matching TRBD1. Germline CDR1 LGHDT, CDR2 YNNKEL (reference sequence). The CDR3 runs 14 residues. V shed 3 bases and J 4 bases; nucleotides not matched to a gene: 6. The CDR3 sequence is CASSHRQGLYEQYF. The CDR3 DNA is TGTGCCAGCAGCCACCGACAGGGTTTGTACGAGCAGTACTTC.

The rearrangement links TRBV5-6 to TRBJ2-3; TRBD2 might be the D (7 bases). Germline CDR1 is SGHDT and CDR2 is YYEEEE. Trimming removed 4 bases from V and 4 bases from J, with 19 bases in between. This CDR3 has 16 residues. The CDR3, as DNA: TGTGCCAGCAGCCGCAGACTACAGGGAGGGCCAGATACGCAGTATTTT. Translation: CASSRRLQGGPDTQYF.

The rearrangement uses TRBV7-2 and TRBJ1-5; the D is unclear. The CDR3 has 14 amino acids. V dropped 1 base and J dropped 7 bases, with 11 bases sitting between them. CDR1 SGHTA and CDR2 FQGNSA come from the germline V gene. The CDR3 DNA sequence: TGTGCCAGCAGCTTAGTTGGGAGCGGCCAGCCCCAGCATTTT. Its translation: CASSLVGSGQPQHF.

In this sample, this clonotype turned up a few times. V usage is TRBV20-1 and J usage is TRBJ2-4; D is unresolved. The germline V and J ends were trimmed by 5 bases and 5 bases, with 10 bases remaining between them. The CDR3 totals 12 residues. Germline CDR1 is DFQATT and CDR2 is SNEGSKA (reference sequence). CDR3 coding DNA: TGCAGTGCTCCCCCGCAGGAAAACATTCAGTACTTC. Translated: CSAPPQENIQYF.

This chain links TRBV28 with TRBJ2-5; D is ambiguous. Germline V gene lookup returns CDR1 MDHEN and CDR2 SYDVKM. Trimming cost V 4 bases and J 4 bases, with 16 bases left between them. This CDR3 spans 15 amino acids. Written as DNA, the CDR3 is TGTGCCAGCAGTTATACAACTCGCCCTCCAGAGACCCAGTACTTC. Translation gives CASSYTTRPPETQYF.

V is TRBV24-1 and J is TRBJ2-1; TRBD1 agrees at 10 bases. Germline V gene data show CDR1 as KGHDR and CDR2 as SFDVKD. The length of the CDR3 is 13 residues. V shed 9 bases and J 7 bases; nucleotides not matched to a gene: 5. The CDR3 bases are TGTGCCACCGAGGACAGGGGGTGGAATGAGCAGTTCTTC. It is translated as CATEDRGWNEQFF.

The genes are TRBV27 and TRBJ2-6; D tentatively fits TRBD1 or TRBD2 (5 bases each). The CDR3 loop spans 15 amino acids. Germline loops: CDR1 MNHEY, CDR2 SMNVEV (reference sequence). Trimming took 7 bases from V and 2 from J, leaving 12 bases between them. The CDR3 loop reads CASTSLGAGANVLTF. In DNA form, the CDR3 reads TGTGCCAGCACCTCCTTGGGGGCTGGGGCCAACGTCCTGACTTTC.

On this clonotype itself: Since a much larger clone is just one base distant, this may be a read error. The V and J genes are TRBV11-1 and TRBJ2-5; 7 bases are shared with TRBD1. This CDR3 is 19 amino acids long. Trimming removed 4 bases from V and 11 bases from J; junction bases left unmatched: 28. Germline CDR1 SGHAT, CDR2 FQDESV (reference sequence). The CDR3, as DNA: TGTGCCAGCAGCTCTCTGATCGTAACAGGGGCTAGGCTTGGGAATGAGCAGTACTTC. Translation gives CASSSLIVTGARLGNEQYF. Looking up the rest from reference TRBV11-1 and TRBJ2-5 gives the full variable domain: EAEVAQSPRYKITEKSQAVAFWCDPISGHATLYWYRQILGQGPELLVQFQDESVVDDSQLPKDRFSAERLKGVDSTLKIQPAELGDSAMYLCASSSLIVTGARLGNEQYFGPGTRLLVL.

This clonotype was seen a handful of times. This chain uses TRBV15 with TRBJ1-5; no clear D gene. V dropped 0 bases and J dropped 5 bases, with 5 bases sitting between them. From germline, CDR1 is LNHNV and CDR2 YYDKDF (reference sequence). This CDR3 spans 13 amino acids. The CDR3 protein is CATSREPHQPQHF. The CDR3 DNA reads TGTGCCACCAGCAGAGAACCGCATCAGCCCCAGCATTTT. The complete variable domain, with remaining parts taken from reference TRBV15 and TRBJ1-5, reads DAMVIQNPRYQVTQFGKPVTLSCSQTLNHNVMYWYQQKSSQAPKLLFHYYDKDFNNEADTPDNFQSRRPNTSFCFLDIRSPGLGDTAMYLCATSREPHQPQHFGDGTRLSIL.

The genes are TRBV4-3 and TRBJ1-3; 8 nucleotides agree with TRBD1. With 0 bases clipped from V and 4 bases from J, the junction kept 8 bases outside the gene matches. The CDR3 loop spans 17 amino acids. Germline V gene data show CDR1 as LGHNA and CDR2 as YSLEER. The CDR3 reads CASSQEFRQGSGNTIYF. DNA for the CDR3: TGCGCCAGCAGCCAAGAGTTTCGACAGGGGTCAGGAAACACCATATATTTT.

This clonotype was recorded a few times. This chain connects TRBV13 to TRBJ1-4; TRBD1 is a possible D gene (5 bases). The germline gives CDR1 PRHDT, CDR2 FYEKMQ (reference sequence). Trimming removed 0 bases from V and 3 bases from J, with 8 bases in between. This CDR3 spans 15 amino acids. CDR3 bases: TGTGCCAGCAGCTTAGGGACAGCTTCTAATGAAAAACTGTTTTTT. Encoded protein: CASSLGTASNEKLFF.

The V call is TRBV7-9, the J call TRBJ2-7, with 16 bases matching TRBD2. V was pared by 6 bases and J by 5 bases, with 4 bases of the junction left unmatched. The CDR3 runs 15 residues. Per the germline V gene, CDR1 is SEHNR and CDR2 is FQNEAQ (reference sequence). The CDR3 nucleotides read TGTGCCAGCAGGGGGACTAGCGGGGGGGCCGACGAGCAGTACTTC. Protein product: CASRGTSGGADEQYF.

The table lists this clonotype with a few counts. The chain has TRBV10-3 and TRBJ2-5; perhaps TRBD1 as D (6 bases). CDR1 and CDR2 from the germline V gene are ENHRY and SYGVKD. The CDR3 loop spans 16 amino acids. Trimming removed 8 bases from V and 4 bases from J, with 23 bases in between. Here the CDR3 DNA reads TGTGCCATCGGGACAACACGGTCGATCAGCGGAGAGACCCAGTACTTC. Its protein is CAIGTTRSISGETQYF.

This rearrangement joins TRBV7-2 to TRBJ2-7; D possibly corresponds to TRBD2 (5 bases). The CDR3 has 14 amino acids. V was clipped by 4 bases and J by 5 bases, with 15 bases between them. In germline, CDR1 is SGHTA, CDR2 FQGNSA. The CDR3 region is CASSSKRGSHEQYF. Written as DNA, the CDR3 is TGTGCCAGCAGCTCGAAGCGAGGGAGCCACGAGCAGTACTTC.

The chain couples TRBV19 to TRBJ2-6, with D perhaps assigned TRBD1 or TRBD2 (5 bases each). The CDR3 has 17 amino acids. CDR1 is LNHDA and CDR2 is SQIVND in the germline V gene (reference sequence). V lost 1 base and J 0 bases, leaving 10 bases between the germline ends. This CDR3 is CASSIVGDGSGANVLTF. CDR3 in DNA: TGTGCCAGTAGTATAGTGGGGGACGGCTCTGGGGCCAACGTCCTGACTTTC. Combining the CDR3 with reference TRBV19 and TRBJ2-6 gives the whole variable domain DGGITQSPKYLFRKEGQNVTLSCEQNLNHDAMYWYRQDPGQGLRLIYYSQIVNDFQKGDIAEGYSVSREKKESFPLTVTSAQKNPTAFYLCASSIVGDGSGANVLTFGAGSRLTVL.

The sample holds one count of this clonotype. The J gene is TRBJ2-5, the V gene TRBV7-8; TRBD1 is a possible D gene (5 bases). There are 14 residues in the CDR3. Trimming removed 3 bases from V and 5 bases from J, with 13 bases in between. Germline V gene lookup returns CDR1 SGHVS and CDR2 FQNEAQ. The CDR3 DNA is TGTGCCAGCAGCTTCCAGGGAATGAGGGAGACCCAGTACTTC. Translated: CASSFQGMRETQYF.

V gene TRBV27 combines with J gene TRBJ2-7; 8 positions match TRBD2. Germline CDR1 and CDR2: MNHEY and SMNVEV (reference sequence). The CDR3 contains 15 residues. The V gene end was trimmed by 3 bases and the J gene end by 3 bases; junction bases not matched to a gene: 7. The CDR3 spells CASSFGAGGLYEQYF. The CDR3 DNA is TGTGCCAGCAGTTTCGGCGCGGGGGGACTCTACGAGCAGTACTTC.

This clonotype was counted only a few times. The chain's CDR3 is CASSQQSSGAPYEQYF. The CDR3 coding sequence is TGCGCCAGCAGCCAACAATCTAGCGGAGCCCCCTACGAGCAGTACTTC. The chain uses TRBV4-3 and TRBJ2-7; 7 nucleotides line up with TRBD2. The CDR3 covers 16 residues. The trim removed 2 bases at V and 2 bases at J, leaving 9 bases unmatched. In germline, CDR1 is LGHNA, CDR2 YSLEER.

This chain's CDR3 is CASSEMLTSESYEQYF. The CDR3, as DNA: TGTGCCAGCAGTGAAATGCTGACTAGCGAATCCTACGAGCAGTACTTC. V and J are TRBV6-1 and TRBJ2-7; 8 bases are shared with TRBD2. From germline, CDR1 is MNHNS and CDR2 SASEGT. The J segment lost 1 base and the V segment lost 2 bases, leaving 7 bases of the junction unmatched. This CDR3 contains 16 residues.

This clonotype showed up just a few times. V usage is TRBV11-2 and J usage is TRBJ2-1; unclear D gene. CDR3 size: 16 residues. Germline V gene lookup returns CDR1 SGHAT and CDR2 FQNNGV. Trimming left V 5 bases short and J 5 bases short, with 19 bases between. This CDR3 reads CASSPGGVRANNEQFF. CDR3 sequence (DNA): TGTGCCAGCAGCCCAGGTGGAGTCCGGGCAAACAATGAGCAGTTCTTC.

This chain links TRBV5-1 with TRBJ1-2; 8 bases line up with TRBD1. The CDR3 extends over 14 amino acids. Per germline, CDR1 SGHRS and CDR2 YFSETQ. The J segment lost 8 bases and the V segment lost 2 bases, leaving 8 bases of the junction unmatched. In nucleotides, the CDR3 is TGCGCCAGCAGCTTTGGCGACAGGGGACGAGGCTACACCTTC. Translated: CASSFGDRGRGYTF.

The chain combines TRBV2 with TRBJ2-6; maybe TRBD2 (6 bases). Trimming cost V 7 bases and J 0 bases, with 13 bases left between them. Germline V gene sequence: CDR1 SNHLY, CDR2 FYNNEI. CDR3 length equals 16 residues. The CDR3 is CASKEGALSGANVLTF. DNA of the CDR3: TGTGCCAGCAAGGAGGGTGCACTCTCTGGGGCCAACGTCCTGACTTTC.

This clonotype showed up just a few times. The genes are TRBV29-1 and TRBJ2-5; TRBD2 matches 9 bases. This CDR3 is built from 16 residues. V trimming: 7 bases; J trimming: 0 bases; junction bases outside the gene matches: 12. Germline loops: CDR1 SQVTM, CDR2 ANQGSEA. The CDR3 nucleotides are TGCAGCGCCGAGAGCGGGGGGCCCCTGTACCAAGAGACCCAGTACTTC. Protein product: CSAESGGPLYQETQYF.